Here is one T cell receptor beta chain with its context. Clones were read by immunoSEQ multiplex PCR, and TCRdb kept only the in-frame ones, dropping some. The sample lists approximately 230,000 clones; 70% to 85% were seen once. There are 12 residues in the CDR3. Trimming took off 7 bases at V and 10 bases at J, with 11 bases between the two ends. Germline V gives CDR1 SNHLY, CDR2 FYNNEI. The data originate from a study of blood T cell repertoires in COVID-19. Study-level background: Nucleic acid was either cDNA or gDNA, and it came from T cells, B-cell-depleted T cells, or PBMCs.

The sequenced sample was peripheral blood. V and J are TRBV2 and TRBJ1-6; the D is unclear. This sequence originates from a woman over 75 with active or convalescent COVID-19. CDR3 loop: CASNPGRSPLHF. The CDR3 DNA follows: TGTGCCAGCAACCCAGGTCGCTCACCCCTCCACTTT.